The T cell receptor (beta chain) under discussion was sequenced for a study of T cells after yellow fever vaccination. Production of TCR cDNA was by 5'RACE template switching, which also added a universal primer site and UMIs. TCRdb itself ran the 5' RACE reads through MiXCR, one entry per CDR3 protein. The sample carries hundreds of thousands of distinct CDR3 sequences, over 15% recorded once. This clonotype was found many times. After removal of 0 bases from V and 9 bases from J, the junction contained 5 bases not matched to a gene. This CDR3 comprises 14 residues. Germline V CDR1 and CDR2: MNHEY, SVGAGI.

The rearrangement links TRBV6-5 to TRBJ2-1; 7 bases agree with TRBD2. Here the sequenced sample was PBMCs, taken 15 days after the yellow fever booster vaccination. The receptor was isolated from a man aged 30 to 45 who received the YFV17D yellow fever vaccine. CDR3 bases: TGTGCCAGCAGTTACTCAACTGGGAGGGGTGAGCAGTTCTTC. This codes for CASSYSTGRGEQFF.